A selection of T cell receptor beta chains follows, all from one sample in a study of blood T cell repertoires in COVID-19. The assay was immunoSEQ multiplex PCR, and TCRdb's table has in-frame clones only and misses some. Found here are hundreds of thousands of clones, approximately 91% of them singletons; the top ten hold approximately 7.4%. The specimen was peripheral blood. All receptors come from a woman in her seventies with COVID-19, enrolled during active disease. Both conserved end residues are part of each CDR3. The D gene is left open where the match is weak. A row's size may be missing; if present it is once, few, many or a size class.

D	V	J	size	CDR3	DNA
NA	TRBV4-2	TRBJ1-1	NA	CASSQWQGGVDAMNTEAFF	TGTGCCAGCAGCCAGTGGCAGGGAGGGGTTGACGCGATGAACACTGAAGCTTTCTTT
NA	TRBV7-9	TRBJ1-2	few	CASSFSKGDSYTF	TGTGCCAGCAGCTTCTCTAAAGGGGACAGCTACACCTTC
TRBD1	TRBV27	TRBJ2-3	NA	CASSYDQRQGMRTQYF	TGTGCCAGCAGTTACGACCAAAGACAGGGAATGAGAACGCAGTATTTT
NA	TRBV27	TRBJ1-2	NA	CASSFSGRGVGYTF	TGTGCCAGCAGTTTTTCGGGACGGGGGGTTGGCTACACCTTC
NA	TRBV7-2	TRBJ1-5	NA	CASSLEWGRQPQHF	TGTGCCAGCAGCTTAGAGTGGGGGCGTCAGCCCCAGCATTTT
NA	TRBV5-1	TRBJ1-2	NA	CASSLGRTASANYGYTF	TGCGCCAGCAGCTTGGGTAGGACAGCTTCAGCTAACTATGGCTACACCTTC
NA	TRBV18	TRBJ1-1	NA	CASSPSSNRELVTEAFF	TGTGCCAGCTCACCATCCTCGAACAGGGAGTTGGTCACTGAAGCTTTCTTT
NA	TRBV2	TRBJ2-5	NA	CASSTGGDETQYF	TGTGCCAGCAGTACAGGGGGGGATGAGACCCAGTACTTC
NA	TRBV28	TRBJ1-5	NA	CASRGSNQPQHF	TGTGCAAGTCGGGGTAGCAATCAGCCCCAGCATTTT
TRBD1	TRBV6-1	TRBJ1-6	once	CASRETGGIPYSPLHF	TGTGCCAGCAGGGAAACAGGGGGCATCCCCTATTCACCCCTCCACTTT
TRBD1	TRBV7-3	TRBJ1-3	NA	CASSLTPGTAVNTIYF	TGTGCCAGCAGCCTAACACCCGGGACAGCGGTTAACACCATATATTTT
NA	TRBV29-1	TRBJ1-2	once	CSVPGMNYGYTF	TGCAGCGTTCCCGGGATGAACTATGGCTACACCTTC
NA	TRBV5-4	TRBJ2-7	NA	CASSLDGRGEVGYEQYF	TGTGCCAGCAGCTTGGATGGACGGGGAGAAGTCGGCTACGAGCAGTACTTC
NA	TRBV27	TRBJ1-5	NA	CASSLGGTNQPQHF	TGTGCCAGCAGTTTAGGGGGGACCAATCAGCCCCAGCATTTT
NA	TRBV6-6	TRBJ1-6	NA	CASSPQGMGSPLHF	TGTGCCAGCAGTCCCCAGGGGATGGGGTCACCCCTCCACTTT
NA	TRBV2	TRBJ1-2	NA	CASGEAGQSGYTF	TGTGCCAGCGGAGAGGCAGGGCAGTCTGGCTACACCTTC
NA	TRBV6-5	TRBJ1-4	NA	CASSYALVAGERLFF	TGTGCCAGCAGTTACGCACTTGTGGCAGGCGAAAGACTGTTTTTT
NA	TRBV7-2	TRBJ1-1	NA	CASSPLGAEAFF	TGTGCCAGCAGCCCACTCGGGGCTGAAGCTTTCTTT
NA	TRBV6-5	TRBJ1-5	NA	CASSYRAGQNQPQHF	TGTGCCAGCAGTTACAGGGCAGGACAGAATCAGCCCCAGCATTTT
NA	TRBV19	TRBJ1-2	few	CASRGLGKEPYGYTF	TGTGCCAGTAGGGGACTCGGGAAGGAGCCTTATGGCTACACCTTC
NA	TRBV5-1	TRBJ2-7	NA	CASSLAAGQYYEQYF	TGCGCCAGCAGCTTGGCCGCGGGACAGTACTACGAGCAGTACTTC
NA	TRBV19	TRBJ2-5	NA	CASSMASEETQYF	TGTGCCAGTAGTATGGCTAGCGAAGAGACCCAGTACTTC
TRBD1	TRBV6-5	TRBJ1-2	NA	CASSRTGGTSYGYTF	TGTGCCAGCAGTCGGACAGGGGGAACGAGCTATGGCTACACCTTC
NA	TRBV15	TRBJ2-5	NA	CATSRPSSETQYF	TGTGCCACCAGCAGACCTAGCTCGGAGACCCAGTACTTC
NA	TRBV5-1	TRBJ2-7	NA	CASSLEAGNYEQYF	TGCGCCAGCAGCTTGGAGGCAGGGAATTACGAGCAGTACTTC
TRBD2	TRBV10-3	TRBJ2-1	NA	CAISDPLRLASYNEQFF	TGTGCCATCAGTGACCCGCTACGACTAGCTTCCTACAATGAGCAGTTCTTC
NA	TRBV18	TRBJ1-4	NA	CASSPPSGNEKLFF	TGTGCCAGCTCACCACCGAGCGGTAATGAAAAACTGTTTTTT
NA	TRBV10-2	TRBJ2-1	NA	CASSESWVGVFYNEQFF	TGCGCCAGCAGTGAGTCTTGGGTAGGAGTCTTCTACAATGAGCAGTTCTTC
NA	TRBV19	TRBJ1-3	NA	CASARGSGNTIYF	TGTGCCAGTGCCCGGGGATCTGGAAACACCATATATTTT
NA	TRBV7-2	TRBJ1-1	few	CASSPWKGGLNTEAFF	TGTGCCAGCAGCCCCTGGAAGGGGGGGTTGAACACTGAAGCTTTCTTT
NA	TRBV3-1/TRBV3-2	TRBJ2-1	NA	CASSQARRGQMVF	TGTGCCAGCAGCCAAGCCCGCCGCGGTCAGATGGTCTTC
NA	TRBV9	TRBJ1-1	once	CASSPGSNTEAFF	TGTGCCAGCAGCCCGGGGTCAAACACTGAAGCTTTCTTT
TRBD2	TRBV5-1	TRBJ2-5	NA	CASSLGLAARETQYF	TGCGCCAGCAGCCTGGGACTAGCGGCCCGAGAGACCCAGTACTTC